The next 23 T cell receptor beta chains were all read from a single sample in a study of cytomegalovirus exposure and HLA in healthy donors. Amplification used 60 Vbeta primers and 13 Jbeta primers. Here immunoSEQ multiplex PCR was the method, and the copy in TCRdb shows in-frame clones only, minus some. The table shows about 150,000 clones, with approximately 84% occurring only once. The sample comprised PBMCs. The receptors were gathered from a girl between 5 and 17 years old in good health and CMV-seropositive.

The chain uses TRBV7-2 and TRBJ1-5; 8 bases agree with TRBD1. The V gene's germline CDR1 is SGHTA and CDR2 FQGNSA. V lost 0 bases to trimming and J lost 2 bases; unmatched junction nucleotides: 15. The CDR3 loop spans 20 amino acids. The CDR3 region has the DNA TGTGCCAGCAGCTTAGCGCGGACAGGGCGCGGGATTAGCGGCAATCAGCCCCAGCATTTT. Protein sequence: CASSLARTGRGISGNQPQHF.

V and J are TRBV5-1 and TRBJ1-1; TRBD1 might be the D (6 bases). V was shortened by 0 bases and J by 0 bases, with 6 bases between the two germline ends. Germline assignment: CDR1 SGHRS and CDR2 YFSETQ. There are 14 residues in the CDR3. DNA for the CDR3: TGCGCCAGCAGCTTGGAGGGGGTGAACACTGAAGCTTTCTTT. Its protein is CASSLEGVNTEAFF.

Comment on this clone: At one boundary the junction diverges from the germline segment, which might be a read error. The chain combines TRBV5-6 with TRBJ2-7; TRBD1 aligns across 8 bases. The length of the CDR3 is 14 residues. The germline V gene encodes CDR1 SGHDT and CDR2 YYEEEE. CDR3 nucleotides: TGTGCCAGCAGGTTGGACAGGGTACGCTACGAGCAGTACTTC. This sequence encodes CASRLDRVRYEQYF. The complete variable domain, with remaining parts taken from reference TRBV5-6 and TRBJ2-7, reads DAGVTQSPTHLIKTRGQQVTLRCSPKSGHDTVSWYQQALGQGPQFIFQYYEEEERQRGNFPDRFSGHQFPNYSSELNVNALLLGDSALYLCASRLDRVRYEQYFGPGTRLTVT.

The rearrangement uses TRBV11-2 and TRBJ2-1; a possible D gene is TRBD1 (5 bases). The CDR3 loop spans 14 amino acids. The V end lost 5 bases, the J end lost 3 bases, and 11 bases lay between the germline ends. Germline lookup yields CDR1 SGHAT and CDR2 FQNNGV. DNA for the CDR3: TGTGCCAGCAGCACACGACAGCACTACAATGAGCAGTTCTTC. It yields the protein CASSTRQHYNEQFF. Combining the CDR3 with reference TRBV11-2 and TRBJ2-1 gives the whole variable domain EAGVAQSPRYKIIEKRQSVAFWCNPISGHATLYWYQQILGQGPKLLIQFQNNGVVDDSQLPKDRFSAERLKGVDSTLKIQPAKLEDSAVYLCASSTRQHYNEQFFGPGTRLTVL.

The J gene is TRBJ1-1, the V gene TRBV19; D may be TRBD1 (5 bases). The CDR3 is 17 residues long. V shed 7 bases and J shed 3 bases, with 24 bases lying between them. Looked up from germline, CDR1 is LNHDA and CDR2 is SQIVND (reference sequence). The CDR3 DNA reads TGTGCCAGTACGCCCTCCGGGCCGGGGGGTAAGGACACTGAAGCTTTCTTT. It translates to CASTPSGPGGKDTEAFF.

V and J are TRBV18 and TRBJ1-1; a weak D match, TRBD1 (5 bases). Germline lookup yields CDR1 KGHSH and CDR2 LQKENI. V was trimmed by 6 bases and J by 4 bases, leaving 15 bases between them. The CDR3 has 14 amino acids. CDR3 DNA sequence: TGTGCCAGCTCCCAGGGAATGTTAGGCACTGAAGCTTTCTTT. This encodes CASSQGMLGTEAFF. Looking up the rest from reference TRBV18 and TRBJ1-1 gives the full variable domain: NAGVMQNPRHLVRRRGQEARLRCSPMKGHSHVYWYRQLPEEGLKFMVYLQKENIIDESGMPKERFSAEFPKEGPSILRIQQVVRGDSAAYFCASSQGMLGTEAFFGQGTRLTVV.

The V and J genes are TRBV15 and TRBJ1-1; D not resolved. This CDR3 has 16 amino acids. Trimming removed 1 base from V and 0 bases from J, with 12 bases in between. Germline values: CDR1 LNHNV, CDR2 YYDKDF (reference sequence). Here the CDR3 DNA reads TGTGCCACCAGCAGAGCAGGCGTGACGATGAACACTGAAGCTTTCTTT. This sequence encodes CATSRAGVTMNTEAFF.

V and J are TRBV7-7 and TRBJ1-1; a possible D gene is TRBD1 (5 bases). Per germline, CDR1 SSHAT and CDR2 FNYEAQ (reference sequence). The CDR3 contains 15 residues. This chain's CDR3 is CAIPGGTPSGTEAFF. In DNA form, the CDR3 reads TGTGCTATCCCCGGGGGGACTCCTTCTGGGACTGAAGCTTTCTTT.

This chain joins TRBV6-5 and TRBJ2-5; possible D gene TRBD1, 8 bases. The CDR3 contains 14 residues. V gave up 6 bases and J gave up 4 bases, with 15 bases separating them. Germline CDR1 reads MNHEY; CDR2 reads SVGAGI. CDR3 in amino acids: CASSRTGRGETQYF. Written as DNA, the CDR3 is TGTGCCAGCAGCCGGACAGGGAGGGGAGAGACCCAGTACTTC.

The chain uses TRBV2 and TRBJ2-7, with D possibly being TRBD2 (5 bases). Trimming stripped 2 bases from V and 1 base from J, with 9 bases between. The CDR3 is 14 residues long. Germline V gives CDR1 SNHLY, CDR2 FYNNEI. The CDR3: CASSELSGSYEQYF. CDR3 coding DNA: TGTGCCAGCAGTGAACTTTCGGGATCCTACGAGCAGTACTTC.

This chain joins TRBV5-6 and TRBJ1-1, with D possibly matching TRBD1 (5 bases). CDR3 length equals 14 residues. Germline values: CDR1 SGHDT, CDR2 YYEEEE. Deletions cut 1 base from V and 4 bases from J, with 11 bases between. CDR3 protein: CASSLRGFGTEAFF. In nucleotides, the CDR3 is TGTGCCAGCAGCTTGAGGGGTTTTGGCACTGAAGCTTTCTTT.

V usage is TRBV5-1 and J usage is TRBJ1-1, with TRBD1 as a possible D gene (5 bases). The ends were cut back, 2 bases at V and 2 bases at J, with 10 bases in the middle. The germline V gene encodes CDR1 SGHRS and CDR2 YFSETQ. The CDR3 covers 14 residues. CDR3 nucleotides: TGCGCCAGCAGCTTACTGACAGCTAACACTGAAGCTTTCTTT. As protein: CASSLLTANTEAFF.

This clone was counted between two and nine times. The CDR3 DNA reads as TGTGCCAGCAGCTTTAGCCGGGGGAGGAGGGATACGCAGTATTTT. As protein: CASSFSRGRRDTQYF. This chain connects TRBV7-2 to TRBJ2-3, with D perhaps matching TRBD2 (6 bases). Per germline, CDR1 SGHTA and CDR2 FQGNSA. The CDR3 extends over 15 amino acids. V dropped 3 bases and J dropped 6 bases, with 16 bases sitting between them.

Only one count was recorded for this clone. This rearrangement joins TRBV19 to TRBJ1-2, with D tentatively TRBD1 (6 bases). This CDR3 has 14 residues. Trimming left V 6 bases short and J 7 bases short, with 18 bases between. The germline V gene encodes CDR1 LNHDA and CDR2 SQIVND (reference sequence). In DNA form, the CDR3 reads TGTGCCAGTAGAGAACAGGGAAATCAGAGTGGCTACACCTTC. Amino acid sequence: CASREQGNQSGYTF.

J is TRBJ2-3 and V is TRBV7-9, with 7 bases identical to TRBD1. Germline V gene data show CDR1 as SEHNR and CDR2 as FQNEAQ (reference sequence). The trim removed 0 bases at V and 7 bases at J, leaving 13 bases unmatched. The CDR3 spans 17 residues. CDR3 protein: CASSLARTGRHSNTQYF. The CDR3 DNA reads TGTGCCAGCAGCTTAGCCCGGACAGGAAGACACAGTAATACGCAGTATTTT.

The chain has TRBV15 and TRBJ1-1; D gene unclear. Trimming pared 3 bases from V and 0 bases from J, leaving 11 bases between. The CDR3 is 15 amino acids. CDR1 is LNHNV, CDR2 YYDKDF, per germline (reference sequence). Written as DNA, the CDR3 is TGTGCCACCAGCAGGAGAATTTCCATGAACACTGAAGCTTTCTTT. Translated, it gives CATSRRISMNTEAFF.

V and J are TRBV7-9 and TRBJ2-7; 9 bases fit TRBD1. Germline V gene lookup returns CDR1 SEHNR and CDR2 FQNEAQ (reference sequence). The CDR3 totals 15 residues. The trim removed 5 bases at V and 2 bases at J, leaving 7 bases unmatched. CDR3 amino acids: CASSVDRGSAYEQYF. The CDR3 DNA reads TGTGCCAGCAGCGTAGACAGGGGGAGTGCCTACGAGCAGTACTTC. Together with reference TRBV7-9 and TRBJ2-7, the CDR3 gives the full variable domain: DTGVSQNPRHKITKRGQNVTFRCDPISEHNRLYWYRQTLGQGPEFLTYFQNEAQLEKSRLLSDRFSAERPKGSFSTLEIQRTEQGDSAMYLCASSVDRGSAYEQYFGPGTRLTVT.

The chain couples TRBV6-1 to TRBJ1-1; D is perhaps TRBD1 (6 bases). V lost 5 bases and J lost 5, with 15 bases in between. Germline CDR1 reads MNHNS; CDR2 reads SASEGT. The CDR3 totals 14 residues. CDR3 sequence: CASSYEQGGTEAFF. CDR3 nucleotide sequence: TGTGCCAGCAGTTATGAACAGGGAGGGACTGAAGCTTTCTTT.

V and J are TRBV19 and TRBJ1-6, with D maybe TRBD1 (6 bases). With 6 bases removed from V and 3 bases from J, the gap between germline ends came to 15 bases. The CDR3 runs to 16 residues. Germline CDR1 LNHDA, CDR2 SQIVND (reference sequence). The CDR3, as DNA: TGTGCCAGTAGCTCATACAGGGAGGGCTATAATTCACCCCTCCACTTT. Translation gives CASSSYREGYNSPLHF.

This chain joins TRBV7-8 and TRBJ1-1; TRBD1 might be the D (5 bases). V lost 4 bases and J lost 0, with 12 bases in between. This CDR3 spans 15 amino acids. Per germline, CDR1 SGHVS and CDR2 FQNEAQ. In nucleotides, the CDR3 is TGTGCCAGCAGCTCCCAGGGCGTAATGAACACTGAAGCTTTCTTT. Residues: CASSSQGVMNTEAFF.

This CDR3 reads CASSRGTGDEQFF. Here the CDR3 DNA reads TGTGCCAGCAGTAGAGGGACAGGGGATGAGCAGTTCTTC. The chain uses TRBV6-5 and TRBJ2-1; the match to TRBD1 covers 10 bases. V lost 5 bases to trimming and J lost 8 bases; unmatched junction nucleotides: 3. The CDR3 totals 13 residues. Germline loops: CDR1 MNHEY, CDR2 SVGAGI.

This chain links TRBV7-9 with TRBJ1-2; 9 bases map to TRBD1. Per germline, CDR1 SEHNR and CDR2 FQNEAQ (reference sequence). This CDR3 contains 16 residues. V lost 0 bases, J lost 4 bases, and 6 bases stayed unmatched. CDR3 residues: CASSLAAGTGRYGYTF. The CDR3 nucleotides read TGTGCCAGCAGCTTAGCGGCCGGGACAGGGCGCTATGGCTACACCTTC.

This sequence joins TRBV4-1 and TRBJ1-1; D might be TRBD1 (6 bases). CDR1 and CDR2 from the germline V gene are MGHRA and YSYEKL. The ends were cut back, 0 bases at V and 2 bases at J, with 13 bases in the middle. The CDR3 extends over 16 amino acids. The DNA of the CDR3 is TGCGCCAGCAGCCAAGACCACTACAGGGCCAACACTGAAGCTTTCTTT. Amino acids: CASSQDHYRANTEAFF.